Below, 12 T cell receptor beta chains from the same sample are listed, as sequenced in a study of cytomegalovirus exposure and HLA in healthy donors. 60 Vbeta and 13 Jbeta primers were used in PCR. Only in-frame clones appear in the TCRdb table, and some are missing; sequencing was by immunoSEQ multiplex PCR. The repertoire holds approximately 150,000 clones, with 76% as singletons. Sequenced input: PBMCs. These receptors were taken from a woman between 40 and 50 years old in good health and CMV-seronegative.

The V call is TRBV19, the J call TRBJ2-7, with 7 nucleotides matching TRBD1. In germline, CDR1 is LNHDA, CDR2 SQIVND (reference sequence). V dropped 4 bases and J dropped 0; count of bases not matched to a gene: 6. The CDR3 extends over 15 amino acids. CDR3: CASSTWDSHSYEQYF. The CDR3 bases are TGTGCCAGTAGTACTTGGGACAGCCACTCCTACGAGCAGTACTTC.

As regards this clone: The conserved closing phenylalanine or tryptophan is absent in this CDR3, likely reflecting a read error. The genes are TRBV29-1 and TRBJ1-3, with TRBD1 matching over 8 bases. CDR1 and CDR2 from the germline V gene are SQVTM and ANQGSEA. Losses at the gene ends were 6 bases for V and 2 bases for J; bases not matched to a gene: 3. The CDR3 sequence is 13 residues long. As DNA, the CDR3 is TGCAGCGTACTACAGGGGGCTGGAAACACCATATATTCT. Encoded protein: CSVLQGAGNTIYS.

This chain uses TRBV5-8 with TRBJ2-3; the D is unclear. V was clipped by 0 bases and J by 4 bases, with 6 bases between them. The CDR3 extends over 13 amino acids. Germline-derived CDR1 and CDR2 are SGHTS and YDEGEE. In DNA, the CDR3 is TGTGCCAGCAGCTTGGCCTCCCCAGATACGCAGTATTTT. It yields the protein CASSLASPDTQYF.

This rearrangement joins TRBV7-9 to TRBJ1-2; 8 bases map to TRBD1. Germline V gene data show CDR1 as SEHNR and CDR2 as FQNEAQ (reference sequence). This CDR3 is built from 14 residues. The ends lost 5 bases at V and 6 bases at J; junction bases unmatched: 8. This CDR3 is CASSARQGRNGYTF. In nucleotides, the CDR3 is TGTGCCAGCAGCGCCCGACAGGGGAGGAATGGCTACACCTTC.

The chain carries TRBV5-8 and TRBJ2-7, with D maybe TRBD2 (5 bases). The CDR3 is 15 amino acids. V lost 0 bases and J 5 bases, leaving 15 bases between the germline ends. Per the germline V gene, CDR1 is SGHTS and CDR2 is YDEGEE. CDR3 nucleotides: TGTGCCAGCAGCTTGGTCTCGGGAACCCGGGACGAGCAGTACTTC. Its protein product is CASSLVSGTRDEQYF.

This chain links TRBV2 with TRBJ2-1; no definite D call. Per the germline V gene, CDR1 is SNHLY and CDR2 is FYNNEI. The CDR3 spans 14 residues. V lost 6 bases, J lost 6 bases, and 15 bases lay in between. The CDR3 loop reads CASRGPLLSNEQFF. DNA for the CDR3: TGTGCCAGCAGGGGCCCCTTGTTGTCCAATGAGCAGTTCTTC.

The rearrangement joins TRBV5-6 to TRBJ1-1; tentative D call: TRBD1 (5 bases). The CDR3 consists of 17 residues. V was cut by 0 bases and J by 4 bases, with 19 bases left in between. The germline V gene has CDR1 SGHDT and CDR2 YYEEEE. The CDR3 bases are TGTGCCAGCAGCTTGGCACCTTCTTGGGGGGATGGCACTGAAGCTTTCTTT. Translating it yields CASSLAPSWGDGTEAFF.

The rearrangement joins TRBV4-1 to TRBJ2-1; 12 nucleotides agree with TRBD2. V lost 10 bases to trimming and J lost 8 bases; unmatched junction nucleotides: 15. The CDR3 is 16 residues long. From germline, CDR1 is MGHRA and CDR2 YSYEKL. CDR3: CATTLSTSGRGDEQFF. DNA for the CDR3: TGCGCCACCACACTCTCGACTAGCGGGAGAGGGGATGAGCAGTTCTTC.

The J gene is TRBJ2-3, the V gene TRBV7-9; 16 nucleotides align to TRBD2. CDR1 is SEHNR and CDR2 is FQNEAQ in the germline V gene (reference sequence). The CDR3 consists of 19 residues. V gave up 4 bases and J gave up 0 bases; unmatched junction bases: 7. The CDR3 sequence: CASSSTPGLAGGSTDTQYF. CDR3 in DNA: TGTGCCAGCAGCTCTACACCGGGACTAGCGGGGGGGAGCACAGATACGCAGTATTTT.

About this clone: A junction boundary mismatches the germline segment, possibly from a read error. J is TRBJ2-7 and V is TRBV2; D perhaps matches TRBD2 (5 bases). CDR1 and CDR2 from the germline V gene are SNHLY and FYNNEI. The CDR3 consists of 11 residues. This chain's CDR3 is CASSEFREILF. In DNA, the CDR3 is TGTGCCAGCAGTGAATTCCGGGAAATCCTCTTC.

This clone was picked up one time. The chain links TRBV7-7 to TRBJ2-2; tentative D call: TRBD2 (5 bases). V lost 5 bases to trimming and J lost 7 bases, with 14 bases between them. The V gene's germline CDR1 is SSHAT and CDR2 FNYEAQ (reference sequence). The CDR3 covers 14 residues. The CDR3 DNA reads as TGTGCCAGCAGCCTTAGGTCGGGGAACGGGGAGCTGTTTTTT. It translates to CASSLRSGNGELFF.

The J gene is TRBJ2-7, the V gene TRBV28, with 11 bases matching TRBD1. CDR3 length equals 15 residues. J lost 3 bases, V lost 7 bases, and 8 bases had no gene match. Germline V gene lookup returns CDR1 MDHEN and CDR2 SYDVKM. The CDR3 reads CASNPSDRGLYEQYF. The CDR3 DNA reads TGTGCCAGCAACCCTTCGGACAGGGGGCTCTACGAGCAGTACTTC.